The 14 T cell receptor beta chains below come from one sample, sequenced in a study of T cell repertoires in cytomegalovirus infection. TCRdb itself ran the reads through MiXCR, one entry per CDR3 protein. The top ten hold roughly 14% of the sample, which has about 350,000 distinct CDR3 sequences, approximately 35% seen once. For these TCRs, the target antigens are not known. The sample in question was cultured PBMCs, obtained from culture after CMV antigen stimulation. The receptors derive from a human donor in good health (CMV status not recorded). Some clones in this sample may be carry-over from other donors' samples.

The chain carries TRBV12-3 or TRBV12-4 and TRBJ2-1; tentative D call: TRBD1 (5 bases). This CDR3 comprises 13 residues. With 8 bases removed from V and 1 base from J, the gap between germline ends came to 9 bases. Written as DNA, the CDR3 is TGTGCCAGCGGGGCGGCGTCCTACAATGAGCAGTTCTTC. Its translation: CASGAASYNEQFF.

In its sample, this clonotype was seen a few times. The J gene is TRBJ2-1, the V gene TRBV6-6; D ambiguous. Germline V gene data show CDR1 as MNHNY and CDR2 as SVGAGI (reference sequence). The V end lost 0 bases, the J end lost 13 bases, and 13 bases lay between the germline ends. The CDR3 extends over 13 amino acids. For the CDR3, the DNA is TGTGCCAGCAGTTACTCCAACGGGCAACTCCAGTTCTTC. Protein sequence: CASSYSNGQLQFF.

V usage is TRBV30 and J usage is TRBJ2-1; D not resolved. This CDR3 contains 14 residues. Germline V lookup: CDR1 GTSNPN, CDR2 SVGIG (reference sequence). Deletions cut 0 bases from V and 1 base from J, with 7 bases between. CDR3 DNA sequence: TGTGCCTGGAGTGTACGAGGATCCTACAATGAGCAGTTCTTC. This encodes CAWSVRGSYNEQFF.

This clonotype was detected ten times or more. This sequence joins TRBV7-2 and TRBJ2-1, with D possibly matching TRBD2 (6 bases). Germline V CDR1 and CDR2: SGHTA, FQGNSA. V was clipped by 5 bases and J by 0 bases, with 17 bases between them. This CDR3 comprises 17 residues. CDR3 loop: CASSPHQAGPSYNEQFF. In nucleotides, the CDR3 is TGTGCCAGCAGCCCCCACCAGGCGGGACCCTCCTACAATGAGCAGTTCTTC.

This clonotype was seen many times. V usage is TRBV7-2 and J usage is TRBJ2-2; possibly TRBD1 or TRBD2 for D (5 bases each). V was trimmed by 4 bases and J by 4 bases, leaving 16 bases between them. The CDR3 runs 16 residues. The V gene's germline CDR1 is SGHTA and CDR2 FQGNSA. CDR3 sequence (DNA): TGTGCCAGCAGCTCAGGGTCGAGACTATCCACCGGGGAGCTGTTTTTT. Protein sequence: CASSSGSRLSTGELFF.

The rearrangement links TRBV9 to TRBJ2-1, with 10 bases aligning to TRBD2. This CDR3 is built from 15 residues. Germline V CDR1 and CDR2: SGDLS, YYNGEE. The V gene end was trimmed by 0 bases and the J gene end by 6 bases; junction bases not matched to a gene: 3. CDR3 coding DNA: TGTGCCAGCAGCGTAGGGTCTAGCGGGAGCAATGAGCAGTTCTTC. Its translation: CASSVGSSGSNEQFF.

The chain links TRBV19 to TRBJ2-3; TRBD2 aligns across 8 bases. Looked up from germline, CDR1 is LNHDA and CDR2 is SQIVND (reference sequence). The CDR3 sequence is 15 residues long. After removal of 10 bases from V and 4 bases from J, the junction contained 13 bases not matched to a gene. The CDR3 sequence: CATSPSGGPPDTQYF. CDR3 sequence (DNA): TGTGCCACCTCACCATCGGGAGGGCCCCCAGATACGCAGTATTTT.

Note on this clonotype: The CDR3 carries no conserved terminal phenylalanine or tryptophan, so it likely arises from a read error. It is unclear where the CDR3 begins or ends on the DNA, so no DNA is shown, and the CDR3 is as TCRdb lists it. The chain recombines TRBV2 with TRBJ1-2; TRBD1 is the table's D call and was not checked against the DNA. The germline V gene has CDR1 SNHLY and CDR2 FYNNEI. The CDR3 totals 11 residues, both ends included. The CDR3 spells CASGYGTGAYL.

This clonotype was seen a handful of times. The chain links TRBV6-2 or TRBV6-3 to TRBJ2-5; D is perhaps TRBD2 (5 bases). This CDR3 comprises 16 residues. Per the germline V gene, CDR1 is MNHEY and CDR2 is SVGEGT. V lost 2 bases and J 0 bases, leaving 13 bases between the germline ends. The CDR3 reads CASSYLDSLYQETQYF. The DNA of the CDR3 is TGTGCCAGCAGTTACCTGGACTCGCTGTACCAAGAGACCCAGTACTTC.

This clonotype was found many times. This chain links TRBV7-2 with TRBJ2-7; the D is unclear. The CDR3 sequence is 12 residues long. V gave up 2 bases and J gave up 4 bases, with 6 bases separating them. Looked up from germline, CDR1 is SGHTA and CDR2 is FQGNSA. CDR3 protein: CASSLPTYEQYF. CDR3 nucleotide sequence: TGTGCCAGCAGCTTACCTACATACGAGCAGTACTTC.

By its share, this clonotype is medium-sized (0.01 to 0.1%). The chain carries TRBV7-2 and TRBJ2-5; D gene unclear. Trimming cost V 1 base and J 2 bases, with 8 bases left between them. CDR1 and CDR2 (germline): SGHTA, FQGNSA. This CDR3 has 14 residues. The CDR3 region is CASSLVGGQETQYF. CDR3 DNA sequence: TGTGCCAGCAGCTTAGTGGGCGGTCAAGAGACCCAGTACTTC.

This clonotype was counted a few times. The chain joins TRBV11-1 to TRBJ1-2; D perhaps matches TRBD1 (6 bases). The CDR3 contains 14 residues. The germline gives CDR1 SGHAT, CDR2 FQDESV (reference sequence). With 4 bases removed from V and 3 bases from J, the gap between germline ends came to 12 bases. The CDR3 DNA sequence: TGTGCCAGCAGCTCCTCGGACAGTTACTATGGCTACACCTTC. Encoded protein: CASSSSDSYYGYTF.

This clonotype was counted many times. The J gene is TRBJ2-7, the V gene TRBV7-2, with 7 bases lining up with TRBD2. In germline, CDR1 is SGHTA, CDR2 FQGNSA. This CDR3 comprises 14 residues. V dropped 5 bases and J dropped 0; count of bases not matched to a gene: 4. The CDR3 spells CASSPRGDSYEQYV. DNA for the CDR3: TGTGCCAGCAGCCCTCGGGGGGACTCCTACGAGCAGTACGTC.

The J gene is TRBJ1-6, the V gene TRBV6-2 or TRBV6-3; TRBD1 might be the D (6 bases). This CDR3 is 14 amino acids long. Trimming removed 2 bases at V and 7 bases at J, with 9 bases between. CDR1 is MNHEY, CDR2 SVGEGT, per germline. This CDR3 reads CASSYRDINSPLHF. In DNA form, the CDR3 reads TGTGCCAGCAGTTACCGGGACATAAATTCACCCCTCCACTTT.